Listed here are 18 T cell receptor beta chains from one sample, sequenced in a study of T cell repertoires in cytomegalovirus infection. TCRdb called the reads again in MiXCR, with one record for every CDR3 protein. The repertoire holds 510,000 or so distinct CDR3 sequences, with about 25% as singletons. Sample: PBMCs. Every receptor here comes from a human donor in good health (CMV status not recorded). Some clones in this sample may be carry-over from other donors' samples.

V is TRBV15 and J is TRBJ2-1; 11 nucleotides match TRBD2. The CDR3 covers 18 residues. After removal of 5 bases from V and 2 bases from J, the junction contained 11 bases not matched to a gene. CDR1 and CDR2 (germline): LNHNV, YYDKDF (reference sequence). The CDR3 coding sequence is TGTGCCACCAGCCAAAGACTAGCGGGGATCCCGCCCTACAATGAGCAGTTCTTC. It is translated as CATSQRLAGIPPYNEQFF.

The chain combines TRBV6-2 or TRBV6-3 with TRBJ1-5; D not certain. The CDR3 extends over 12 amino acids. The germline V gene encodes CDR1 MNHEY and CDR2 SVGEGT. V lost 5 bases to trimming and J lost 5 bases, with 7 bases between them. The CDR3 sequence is CASSERYQPQHF. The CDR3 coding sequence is TGTGCCAGCAGTGAGAGGTATCAGCCCCAGCATTTT.

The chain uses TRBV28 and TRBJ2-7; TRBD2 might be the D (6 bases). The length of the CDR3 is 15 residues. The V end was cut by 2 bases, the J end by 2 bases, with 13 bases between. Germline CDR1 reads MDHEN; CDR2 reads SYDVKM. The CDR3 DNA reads TGTGCCAGCAGTTTAGGGCTAGCGTCTGCCTACGAGCAGTACTTC. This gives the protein CASSLGLASAYEQYF.

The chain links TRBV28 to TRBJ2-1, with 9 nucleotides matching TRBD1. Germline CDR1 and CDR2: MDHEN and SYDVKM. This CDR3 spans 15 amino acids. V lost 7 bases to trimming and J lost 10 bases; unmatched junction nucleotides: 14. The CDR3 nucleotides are TGTGCCAGCACTTTTAGGGGACAGGGATTACCCGAGCAGTTCTTC. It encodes CASTFRGQGLPEQFF.

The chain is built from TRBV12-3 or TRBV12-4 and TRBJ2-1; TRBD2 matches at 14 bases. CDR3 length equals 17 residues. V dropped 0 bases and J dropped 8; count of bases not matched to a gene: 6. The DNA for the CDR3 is TGTGCCAGCAGTTTAGCGATTGGACTAGCGGGAGGAGATGAGCAGTTCTTC. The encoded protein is CASSLAIGLAGGDEQFF.

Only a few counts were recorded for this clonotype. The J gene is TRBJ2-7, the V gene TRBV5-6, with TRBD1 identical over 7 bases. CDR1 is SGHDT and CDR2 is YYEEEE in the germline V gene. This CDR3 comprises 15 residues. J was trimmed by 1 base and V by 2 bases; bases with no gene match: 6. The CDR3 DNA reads TGTGCCAGCAGCTTCTATAGGGGACAGTCCTACGAGCAGTACTTC. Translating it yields CASSFYRGQSYEQYF.

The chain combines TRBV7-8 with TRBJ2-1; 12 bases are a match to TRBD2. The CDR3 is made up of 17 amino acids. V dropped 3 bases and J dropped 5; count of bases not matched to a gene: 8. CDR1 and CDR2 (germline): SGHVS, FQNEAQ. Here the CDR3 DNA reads TGTGCCAGCAGCTTTAGGTCGACTAGCGGGAGTGACAATGAGCAGTTCTTC. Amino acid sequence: CASSFRSTSGSDNEQFF.

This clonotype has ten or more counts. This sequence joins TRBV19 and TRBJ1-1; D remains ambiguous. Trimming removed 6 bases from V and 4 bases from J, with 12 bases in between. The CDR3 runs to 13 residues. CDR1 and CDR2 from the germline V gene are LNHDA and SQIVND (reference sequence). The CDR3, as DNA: TGTGCCAGTAGCCCCCAGAGAGGCACTGAAGCTTTCTTT. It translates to CASSPQRGTEAFF.

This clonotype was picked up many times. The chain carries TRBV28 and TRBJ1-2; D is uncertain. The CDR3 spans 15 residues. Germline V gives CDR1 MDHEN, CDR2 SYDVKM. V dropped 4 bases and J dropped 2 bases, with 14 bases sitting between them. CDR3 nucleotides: TGTGCCAGCAGTTCCGCGGGATCCTCCAACTATGGCTACACCTTC. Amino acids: CASSSAGSSNYGYTF.

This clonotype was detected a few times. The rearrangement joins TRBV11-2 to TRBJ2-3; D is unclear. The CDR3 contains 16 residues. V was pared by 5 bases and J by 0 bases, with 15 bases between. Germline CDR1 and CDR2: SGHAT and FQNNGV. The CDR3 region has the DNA TGTGCCAGCAGCGCCAGGTCCGGGTCTAGCACAGATACGCAGTATTTT. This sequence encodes CASSARSGSSTDTQYF.

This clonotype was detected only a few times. The DNA for the CDR3 is TGTGCCAGCAGCTCTAGAGGGGGCCGTAATGAAAAACTGTTTTTT. Protein sequence: CASSSRGGRNEKLFF. The rearrangement joins TRBV7-3 to TRBJ1-4, with TRBD1 matching over 7 bases. This CDR3 contains 15 residues. Germline assignment: CDR1 SGHTA and CDR2 FQGTGA. J was trimmed by 4 bases and V by 4 bases; bases with no gene match: 6.

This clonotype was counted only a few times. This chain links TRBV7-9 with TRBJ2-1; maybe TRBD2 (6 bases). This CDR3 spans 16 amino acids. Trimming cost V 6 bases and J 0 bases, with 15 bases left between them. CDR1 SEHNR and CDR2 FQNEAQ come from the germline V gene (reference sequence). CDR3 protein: CASSARGGVSYNEQFF. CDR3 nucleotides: TGTGCCAGCAGTGCGCGGGGTGGGGTCTCCTACAATGAGCAGTTCTTC.

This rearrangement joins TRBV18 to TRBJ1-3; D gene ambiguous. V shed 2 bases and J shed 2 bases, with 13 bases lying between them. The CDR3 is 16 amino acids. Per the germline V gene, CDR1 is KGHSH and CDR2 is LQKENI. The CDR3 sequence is CASSPSDGGPGNTIYF. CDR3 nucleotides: TGTGCCAGCTCACCATCCGATGGCGGTCCTGGAAACACCATATATTTT.

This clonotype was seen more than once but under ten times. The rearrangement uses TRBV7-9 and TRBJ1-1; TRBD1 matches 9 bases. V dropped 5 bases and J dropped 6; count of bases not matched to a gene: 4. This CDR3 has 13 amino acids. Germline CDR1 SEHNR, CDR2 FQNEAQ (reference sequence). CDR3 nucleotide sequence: TGTGCCAGCAGCCGCAACAGGGGGCCTGAAGCTTTCTTT. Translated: CASSRNRGPEAFF.

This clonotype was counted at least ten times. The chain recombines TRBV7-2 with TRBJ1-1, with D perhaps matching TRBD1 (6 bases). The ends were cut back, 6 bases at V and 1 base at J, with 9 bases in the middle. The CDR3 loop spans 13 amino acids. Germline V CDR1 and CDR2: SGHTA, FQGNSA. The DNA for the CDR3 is TGTGCCAGCAGACAGGGACCGAACACTGAAGCTTTCTTT. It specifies CASRQGPNTEAFF.

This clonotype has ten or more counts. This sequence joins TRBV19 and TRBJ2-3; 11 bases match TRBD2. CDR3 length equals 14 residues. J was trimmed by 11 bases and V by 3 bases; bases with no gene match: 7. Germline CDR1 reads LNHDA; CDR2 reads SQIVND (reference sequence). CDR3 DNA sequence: TGTGCCAGTAGTATGCTAGCGGGAGGAATGGGGCAGTATTTT. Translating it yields CASSMLAGGMGQYF.

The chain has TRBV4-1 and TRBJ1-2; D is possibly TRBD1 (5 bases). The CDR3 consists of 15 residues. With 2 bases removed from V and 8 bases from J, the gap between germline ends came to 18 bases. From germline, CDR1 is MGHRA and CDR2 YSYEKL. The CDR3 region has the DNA TGCGCCAGCAGCCAACCCCCGGCAGGGAGGTACGGCTACACCTTC. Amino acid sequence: CASSQPPAGRYGYTF.

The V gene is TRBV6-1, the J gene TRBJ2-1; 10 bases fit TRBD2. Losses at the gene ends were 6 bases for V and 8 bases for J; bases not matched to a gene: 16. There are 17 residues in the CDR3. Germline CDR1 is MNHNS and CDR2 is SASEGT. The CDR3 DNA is TGTGCCAGCAGGAAAGGGGAAGCTAGCGGGAGTATCGATGAGCAGTTCTTC. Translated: CASRKGEASGSIDEQFF.